Listed below are T cell receptor beta chains from one sample, sequenced in a study of T cells after posttransplantation cyclophosphamide. Generated by immunoSEQ multiplex PCR, the TCRdb table keeps only in-frame clones and is missing some. There are 40,000 to 60,000 clones in the sample, none observed a single time. Sample: PBMCs. The receptors shown here come from a middle-aged man in good health, CMV-negative, and a related stem cell transplant donor. Each CDR3 is given with its conserved first and last residue. The D gene is left open where the match is weak. Size is omitted from some rows. Given values are once, few, many or a class for expanded clones.

abundance,j_gene,d_gene,v_gene,CDR3aa,CDR3nt
-,TRBJ1-6,TRBD1,TRBV30,CASTQGGSLSPLHF,TGTGCCTCCACCCAAGGGGGCTCCTTATCACCCCTCCACTTT
many,TRBJ1-4,-,TRBV5-1,CASSLDPRDEKLFF,TGCGCCAGCAGCTTGGACCCCCGAGATGAAAAACTGTTTTTT
many,TRBJ2-2,-,TRBV21-1,CASSKEVGRSGTGELFF,TGTGCCAGCAGCAAAGAGGTTGGGAGGTCGGGCACCGGGGAGCTGTTTTTT
many,TRBJ2-3,-,TRBV7-3,CASSRLRAIELDTQYF,TGTGCCAGCAGCCGCCTCAGGGCTATTGAACTAGATACGCAGTATTTT
many,TRBJ2-5,-,TRBV11-3,CASSLGRLRTGETQYF,TGTGCCAGCAGCTTAGGGAGACTACGCACTGGGGAGACCCAGTACTTC
many,TRBJ2-2,-,TRBV5-1,CASKLRADTGELFF,TGCGCCAGCAAGTTGCGGGCGGACACCGGGGAGCTGTTTTTT
many,TRBJ2-5,TRBD1,TRBV5-1,CASSLRDRGRETQYF,TGCGCCAGCAGCCTGCGGGACAGGGGAAGAGAGACCCAGTACTTC
many,TRBJ1-2,-,TRBV2,CASSARTDGYGYTF,TGTGCCAGCAGTGCCAGGACAGATGGCTATGGCTACACCTTC
many,TRBJ2-5,TRBD2,TRBV9,CASSVSGTSRETQYF,TGTGCCAGCAGCGTCTCCGGGACTAGCAGAGAGACCCAGTACTTC
many,TRBJ2-4,-,TRBV6-6,CASSRLVEHIQYF,TGTGCCAGCAGTCGACTAGTCGAGCACATTCAGTACTTC
many,TRBJ2-7,-,TRBV7-2,CASSLASSSYEQYF,TGTGCCAGCAGCTTAGCCAGTAGCAGCTACGAGCAGTACTTC
-,TRBJ1-1,-,TRBV6-5,CASSDGRGAFF,TGTGCCAGCAGTGACGGAAGGGGAGCTTTCTTT
many,TRBJ2-3,-,TRBV10-1,CASSATQEVDTQYF,TGCGCCAGCAGTGCGACCCAGGAGGTAGATACGCAGTATTTT
many,TRBJ1-3,-,TRBV13,CASSSAFRDNSGNTIYF,TGTGCCAGCAGTTCAGCCTTCCGGGACAACTCTGGAAACACCATATATTTT
many,TRBJ2-1,-,TRBV7-9,CASSRGGGINNEQFF,TGTGCCAGCAGCCGAGGTGGGGGCATAAACAATGAGCAGTTCTTC
many,TRBJ2-3,TRBD1,TRBV2,CAGQGTTSTDTQYF,TGTGCCGGACAGGGGACCACTAGCACAGATACGCAGTATTTT
many,TRBJ2-7,TRBD1,TRBV28,CASSRLGQGDSYEQYF,TGTGCCAGCAGCCGTCTTGGACAGGGAGACTCCTACGAGCAGTACTTC
many,TRBJ2-1,TRBD2,TRBV4-1,CASSQSGSRNEQFF,TGCGCCAGCAGCCAAAGCGGGAGTCGTAATGAGCAGTTCTTC
many,TRBJ1-3,-,TRBV30,CAWTLGGFNTIYF,TGTGCCTGGACCCTGGGGGGTTTCAACACCATATATTTT
many,TRBJ2-7,TRBD2,TRBV19,CASSIGRGRPLYEQYF,TGTGCCAGTAGTATCGGGAGGGGACGACCCCTCTACGAGCAGTACTTC